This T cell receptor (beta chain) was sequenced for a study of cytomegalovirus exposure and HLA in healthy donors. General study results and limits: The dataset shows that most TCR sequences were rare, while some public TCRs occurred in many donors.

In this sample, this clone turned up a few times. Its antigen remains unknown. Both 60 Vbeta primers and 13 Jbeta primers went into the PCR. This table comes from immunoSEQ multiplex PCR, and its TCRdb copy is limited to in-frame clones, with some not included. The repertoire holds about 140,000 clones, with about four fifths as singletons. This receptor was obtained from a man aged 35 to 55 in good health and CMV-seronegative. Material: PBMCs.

The CDR3 bases are TGTGCCAGCAGTTACCCATACAGGGAAGAGACCCAGTACTTC. Its protein product is CASSYPYREETQYF. V and J are TRBV6-6 and TRBJ2-5, with TRBD1 as a possible D gene (6 bases). Per the germline V gene, CDR1 is MNHNY and CDR2 is SVGAGI (reference sequence). This CDR3 comprises 14 residues. V shed 2 bases and J shed 3 bases, with 10 bases lying between them.